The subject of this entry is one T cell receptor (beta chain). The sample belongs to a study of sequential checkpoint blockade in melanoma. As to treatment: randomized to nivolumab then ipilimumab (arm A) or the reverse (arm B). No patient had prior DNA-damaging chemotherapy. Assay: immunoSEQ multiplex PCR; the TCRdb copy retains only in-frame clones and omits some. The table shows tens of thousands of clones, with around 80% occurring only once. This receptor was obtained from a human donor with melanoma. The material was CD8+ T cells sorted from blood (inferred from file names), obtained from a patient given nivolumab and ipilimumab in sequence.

The chain's CDR3 is CASSGGTGRLAGELFF. The CDR3 nucleotides read TGTGCCAGCAGTGGGGGGACAGGGAGGCTCGCCGGGGAGCTGTTTTTT. The V and J genes are TRBV6-1 and TRBJ2-2, with TRBD1 identical over 9 bases. The CDR3 spans 16 residues. Trimming took 4 bases from V and 6 from J; bases not matched to a gene: 9. Germline CDR1 is MNHNS and CDR2 is SASEGT.